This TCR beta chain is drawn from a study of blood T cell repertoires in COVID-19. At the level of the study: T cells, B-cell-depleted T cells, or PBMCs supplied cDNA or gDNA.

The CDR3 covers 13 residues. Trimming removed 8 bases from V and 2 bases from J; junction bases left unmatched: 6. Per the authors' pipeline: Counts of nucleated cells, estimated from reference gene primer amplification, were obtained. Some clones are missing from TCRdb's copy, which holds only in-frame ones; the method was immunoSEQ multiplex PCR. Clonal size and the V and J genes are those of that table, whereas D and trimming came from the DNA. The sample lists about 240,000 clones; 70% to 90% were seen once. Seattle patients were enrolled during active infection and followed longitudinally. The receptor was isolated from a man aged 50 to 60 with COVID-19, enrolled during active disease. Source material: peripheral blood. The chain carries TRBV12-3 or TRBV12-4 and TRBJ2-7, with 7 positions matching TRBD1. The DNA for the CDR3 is TGTGCCAGCTTACGACAGGGAACCTACGAGCAGTACTTC. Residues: CASLRQGTYEQYF.